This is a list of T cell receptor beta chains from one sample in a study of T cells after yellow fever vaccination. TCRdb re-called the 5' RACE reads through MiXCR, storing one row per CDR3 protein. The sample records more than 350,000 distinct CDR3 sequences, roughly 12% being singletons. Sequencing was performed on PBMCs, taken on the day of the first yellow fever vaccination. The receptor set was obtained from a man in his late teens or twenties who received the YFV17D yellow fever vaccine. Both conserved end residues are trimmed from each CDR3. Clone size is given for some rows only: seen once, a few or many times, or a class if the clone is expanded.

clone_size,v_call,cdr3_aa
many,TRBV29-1,SVWNPGTDTQY
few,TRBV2,ASTTHQMNTGELF
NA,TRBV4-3,ASSRTPGQGNSPLH
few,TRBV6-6,ASSYSIGNTIY
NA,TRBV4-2,ASSPLPGQRVHSR
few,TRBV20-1,SARRDSATNEKLF
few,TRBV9,ASSVDRGFTGELF
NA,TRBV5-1,ASSWGPGGGPLEQF
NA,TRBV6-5,ASSYFADRSLYGYT
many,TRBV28,ASNLGQGVTDTQY
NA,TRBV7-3,ASSPTRDRGHEAF
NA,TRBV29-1,SVFSGVSYNEQF
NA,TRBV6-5,ASSYNGQGSQPQH
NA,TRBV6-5,ASSSVIGRDYEQY
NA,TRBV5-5,ASSLRGPPGELF
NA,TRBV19,ASSIDLQGGSAEAF
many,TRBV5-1,ASSPGPDTQY
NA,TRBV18,ASSPSLVAGNGYT
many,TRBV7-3,ASSFGAGELF
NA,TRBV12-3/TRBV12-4,ASSLVSSAQY
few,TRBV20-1,SASPQGRTYEQY
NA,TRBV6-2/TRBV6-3,ASTPAPGVVQPQH
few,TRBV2,ASSEQGGGDPQH
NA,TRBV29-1,SANLAGETQY
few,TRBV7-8,ASSLGDPNYNEQF
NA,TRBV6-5,ASSYSAGNEQF
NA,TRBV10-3,AISTSSGGTDTQY
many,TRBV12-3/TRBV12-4,ASSYQGNNSPLH
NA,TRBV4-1,ASSQAGQGRGGYT
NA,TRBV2,ASSEGAWGNTIY
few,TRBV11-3,ASSLDGRGYNEQF
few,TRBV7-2,ASSLGTGPAGNTIY